Presented here are 3 T cell receptor beta chains from one specimen sequenced in a study of control samples from healthy donors and cancer patients (dated by TCRdb to 2018 to 2020). Library preparation was by the immunoSEQ multiplex PCR assay. Here the immuneACCESS table is served through TCRdb, limited to in-frame sequences with V and J called. Missing clones are a known gap in these copies; in checked studies unresolved V genes cover under half, and the rest lacks a known reason. This sample lists some 66,000 clones; 85% were detected once. Of the sample, 4.5% to 6.5% is held by the ten largest clones. Material for sequencing was blood. The receptors were sampled from a man aged 35 to 55 in good health.

The chain joins TRBV6-6 to TRBJ2-7; a weak D match, TRBD2 (6 bases). The CDR3 loop spans 15 amino acids. Germline assignment: CDR1 MNHNY and CDR2 SVGAGI (reference sequence). Trimming removed 2 bases from V and 3 bases from J, with 14 bases in between. The CDR3 DNA sequence: TGTGCCAGCAGTTACAACCGGGAGACTGACTACGAGCAGTACTTC. It codes for CASSYNRETDYEQYF.

The chain uses TRBV6-2 or TRBV6-3 and TRBJ2-2; D is unresolved. The CDR3 is 15 amino acids. CDR1 MNHEY and CDR2 SVGEGT come from the germline V gene. Trimming removed 0 bases at V and 5 bases at J, with 10 bases between. The CDR3 sequence: CASSYSGVTTGELFF. CDR3 coding DNA: TGTGCCAGCAGTTACTCCGGAGTAACGACCGGGGAGCTGTTTTTT.

The V call is TRBV16, the J call TRBJ1-3; 10 nucleotides match TRBD1. Germline V gives CDR1 KGHSY, CDR2 FQNENV. The V segment lost 1 base and the J segment 2 bases; nucleotides outside the gene matches: 5. This CDR3 region has 17 residues. CDR3 DNA: TGTGCCAGCAGCCAATTCTACGGGACAGGGGCTGGAAACACCATATATTTT. This codes for CASSQFYGTGAGNTIYF.